Listed below are T cell receptor beta chains from one sample, sequenced in a study of blood T cell repertoires in COVID-19. The table came from immunoSEQ multiplex PCR; TCRdb's copy has only in-frame clones and leaves some out. The sample carries about 200,000 clones, approximately 73% recorded once. Sequencing was carried out using PBMCs or T cells enriched from blood (not recorded which). The receptors come from a woman in her fifties or sixties with acute COVID-19. Both conserved end residues are part of each CDR3. The D gene is left open where the match is weak. Clone size is stated in some rows and not others, as once, few, many or a class when expanded.

many,-,TRBV5-4,CASSLSGGVIPGNTIYF
few,-,TRBV29-1,CSVPSGSRGTGELFF
-,TRBD1,TRBV3-1/TRBV3-2,CASSQGGQDRGYGYTF
-,-,TRBV7-2,CASSSYGKGSGDYGYTF
-,-,TRBV29-1,CSVVTVGNQPQHF
-,TRBD2,TRBV7-3,CASSPAGGRETQYF
-,-,TRBV4-1,CASSQQALQETQYF
-,-,TRBV28,CASSFRALRDSPLHF
-,TRBD1,TRBV28,CASSSAPTGVYRRKDQPQHF
once,-,TRBV5-4,CASSYDRVNEKLFF
many,-,TRBV19,CASTQGWADNSPLHF
-,TRBD1,TRBV7-2,CASSPGTGFSYNSPLHF
-,-,TRBV9,CASSPGGGRTEAFF
-,-,TRBV10-1,CASSGSRDSPLHF
-,-,TRBV6-5,CASSQVGGGDSPLHF
-,-,TRBV11-1,CASSYGQNTEAFF
few,-,TRBV28,CASSPDSFYGYTF
-,TRBD2,TRBV9,CASSVAPSGNEQFF
few,-,TRBV29-1,CSVGTLNTGELFF
-,TRBD1,TRBV29-1,CSANRGRGELFF
-,-,TRBV5-6,CASSFPAETQYF
-,TRBD1,TRBV7-9,CASRRQGPDTQYF
-,TRBD2,TRBV5-1,CASPSGGESTDTQYF
-,TRBD2,TRBV9,CASSPPGGGTSYNEQFF
-,TRBD1,TRBV27,CASSLWTGSGNTIYF
-,-,TRBV19,CASSIDQTGYTF
many,TRBD1,TRBV19,CASKDRERNTEAFF
-,-,TRBV11-3,CASSKGGEVWDIQYF
-,TRBD2,TRBV5-1,CASSLPQLAGGNNEQFF
few,-,TRBV7-2,CASSIQTGSGQPQHF
-,-,TRBV19,CASSILQGGTAKNIQYF
-,-,TRBV3-1/TRBV3-2,CASSLRGGGTEAFF
-,-,TRBV7-3,CASSRDLNTGELFF
-,-,TRBV24-1,CATSDVSGYIQYF
-,TRBD1,TRBV7-6,CASRPTGGAYNEQFF
few,-,TRBV28,CASSLLYTEAFF
-,-,TRBV3-1/TRBV3-2,CASSGGGGQPQHF
-,TRBD2,TRBV4-1,CASSSRADLAGASYTGELFF
-,-,TRBV10-3,CAISVGGSNQPQHF
-,-,TRBV2,CASNPGRGNSPLHF
many,-,TRBV5-1,CASSLVSNREETQYF
once,-,TRBV11-2,CASGADRYGYTF